This T cell receptor beta chain was obtained from a study of blood T cell repertoires in COVID-19. Study-wide context: Material from acute and convalescent COVID-19 was sourced from the United States, Italy and Spain. PBMCs, B-cell-depleted T cells, or T cells provided the cDNA or gDNA that made up the material.

Authors' data handling: Estimation of nucleated cell counts was performed using reference gene primer amplification. The protocol was immunoSEQ multiplex PCR, while the TCRdb copy is restricted to in-frame clones and leaves out a portion. Clonal size and the V and J genes are those of that table, whereas D and trimming came from the DNA. This table has approximately 230,000 clones, approximately 79% appearing once. The source is a middle-aged woman with active or convalescent COVID-19. The sequenced material came from peripheral blood.

The CDR3 bases are TGTGCCAGCAGTGAGTACTTTGGGAGTGGCACAGATACGCAGTATTTT. This translates into CASSEYFGSGTDTQYF. The genes are TRBV6-1 and TRBJ2-3; D is perhaps TRBD2 (5 bases). V lost 3 bases to trimming and J lost 1 base, with 14 bases between them. The CDR3 length is 16 residues. In germline, CDR1 is MNHNS, CDR2 SASEGT.